A selection of T cell receptor beta chains follows, all from one sample in a study of blood T cells in healthy people across ages. TCRdb re-called the 5' RACE reads with MiXCR, one entry per CDR3 protein. The top ten clones hold 13% of a sample with about 940,000 distinct CDR3 sequences, about 48% of them seen once. Material: blood. The receptors originated from a man under 40 in good health. The CDR3 runs from the conserved cysteine through the conserved F or W. The order of the fields is clone size, V gene, J gene, CDR3 length, D gene, CDR3 protein, CDR3 DNA. A D gene is named only where the DNA matches it firmly. Clone size is not always given. Where it is, it says once, few, many or a class for expanded clones.

clone size: NA; V gene: TRBV7-2; J gene: TRBJ2-3; CDR3 length: 16; D gene: TRBD2; CDR3 protein: CASSLAPGTSGGPQYF; CDR3 DNA: TGTGCCAGCAGCTTAGCCCCCGGGACTAGCGGGGGTCCGCAGTATTTT
clone size: NA; V gene: TRBV5-1; J gene: TRBJ2-3; CDR3 length: 15; D gene: NA; CDR3 protein: CASSSEQSSTDTQYF; CDR3 DNA: TGCGCCAGCAGCTCGGAACAGTCTAGCACAGATACGCAGTATTTT
clone size: NA; V gene: TRBV9; J gene: TRBJ2-7; CDR3 length: 13; D gene: NA; CDR3 protein: CASSFSLADEQYF; CDR3 DNA: TGTGCCAGCAGCTTCTCCCTGGCCGACGAGCAGTACTTC
clone size: NA; V gene: TRBV7-9; J gene: TRBJ2-7; CDR3 length: 14; D gene: TRBD2; CDR3 protein: CASSRTSEEDEQYF; CDR3 DNA: TGTGCCAGCAGTCGAACTAGCGAGGAGGACGAGCAGTACTTC
clone size: NA; V gene: TRBV7-2; J gene: TRBJ2-1; CDR3 length: 15; D gene: NA; CDR3 protein: CAGGGMTTSYNEQFF; CDR3 DNA: TGTGCCGGTGGCGGGATGACCACATCCTACAATGAGCAGTTCTTC
clone size: NA; V gene: TRBV15; J gene: TRBJ2-3; CDR3 length: 12; D gene: NA; CDR3 protein: CATSQQGDTQYF; CDR3 DNA: TGTGCCACCAGTCAACAAGGAGATACGCAGTATTTT
clone size: once; V gene: TRBV28; J gene: TRBJ2-1; CDR3 length: 17; D gene: TRBD2; CDR3 protein: CASSPGLPSGGRNEQFF; CDR3 DNA: TGTGCCAGCAGCCCCGGTTTGCCTAGCGGGGGGAGGAATGAGCAGTTCTTC
clone size: NA; V gene: TRBV5-1; J gene: TRBJ2-1; CDR3 length: 14; D gene: TRBD2; CDR3 protein: CASSFFRGEDEQFF; CDR3 DNA: TGCGCCAGCAGCTTTTTTCGGGGGGAGGATGAGCAGTTCTTC
clone size: NA; V gene: TRBV5-1; J gene: TRBJ1-1; CDR3 length: 15; D gene: NA; CDR3 protein: CASSDVLGSGTEAFF; CDR3 DNA: TGCGCCAGCAGTGACGTCCTGGGCTCGGGAACTGAAGCTTTCTTT
clone size: many; V gene: TRBV27; J gene: TRBJ1-1; CDR3 length: 14; D gene: TRBD1; CDR3 protein: CASSPDLQGASAFF; CDR3 DNA: TGTGCCAGCAGTCCAGACTTACAGGGGGCTAGCGCTTTCTTT
clone size: NA; V gene: TRBV4-1; J gene: TRBJ1-2; CDR3 length: 15; D gene: NA; CDR3 protein: CASSQDHGLDYGYTF; CDR3 DNA: TGCGCCAGCAGCCAAGATCACGGCCTGGACTATGGCTACACCTTC
clone size: NA; V gene: TRBV28; J gene: TRBJ2-4; CDR3 length: 15; D gene: NA; CDR3 protein: CASGPRTLAKNIQYF; CDR3 DNA: TGTGCCAGCGGTCCAAGGACGCTAGCCAAAAACATTCAGTACTTC
clone size: NA; V gene: TRBV29-1; J gene: TRBJ2-7; CDR3 length: 12; D gene: NA; CDR3 protein: CSARGPQYEQYF; CDR3 DNA: TGCAGCGCGCGCGGTCCGCAGTACGAGCAGTACTTC
clone size: NA; V gene: TRBV24-1; J gene: TRBJ2-5; CDR3 length: 13; D gene: NA; CDR3 protein: CATSDSWGETQYF; CDR3 DNA: TGTGCCACCAGTGATTCCTGGGGGGAGACCCAGTACTTC
clone size: many; V gene: TRBV29-1; J gene: TRBJ2-3; CDR3 length: 13; D gene: TRBD1; CDR3 protein: CSVVPQGADTQYF; CDR3 DNA: TGCAGCGTTGTCCCACAGGGGGCAGATACGCAGTATTTT
clone size: few; V gene: TRBV5-6; J gene: TRBJ2-4; CDR3 length: 16; D gene: TRBD2; CDR3 protein: CASSREGTLAKNIQYF; CDR3 DNA: TGTGCCAGCAGCCGGGAGGGGACCCTTGCCAAAAACATTCAGTACTTC
clone size: many; V gene: TRBV28; J gene: TRBJ2-7; CDR3 length: 15; D gene: TRBD1; CDR3 protein: CASSSGTGGSYEQYF; CDR3 DNA: TGTGCCAGCAGCTCCGGGACAGGGGGCTCCTACGAGCAGTACTTC
clone size: few; V gene: TRBV20-1; J gene: TRBJ1-1; CDR3 length: 11; D gene: NA; CDR3 protein: CSAGWSAEAFF; CDR3 DNA: TGCAGTGCCGGGTGGAGCGCTGAAGCTTTCTTT
clone size: NA; V gene: TRBV6-2/TRBV6-3; J gene: TRBJ2-5; CDR3 length: 14; D gene: TRBD2; CDR3 protein: CATRRWEGQETQYF; CDR3 DNA: TGTGCCACCAGGCGGTGGGAGGGTCAAGAGACCCAGTACTTC
clone size: few; V gene: TRBV18; J gene: TRBJ2-4; CDR3 length: 15; D gene: NA; CDR3 protein: CASSPKNDRGNIQYF; CDR3 DNA: TGTGCCAGCTCACCCAAAAATGACAGAGGGAACATTCAGTACTTC
clone size: few; V gene: TRBV7-9; J gene: TRBJ2-1; CDR3 length: 16; D gene: TRBD2; CDR3 protein: CASRNPSGVIYNEQFF; CDR3 DNA: TGTGCCAGCAGAAATCCTAGCGGGGTGATCTACAATGAGCAGTTCTTC
clone size: NA; V gene: TRBV4-1; J gene: TRBJ2-3; CDR3 length: 16; D gene: TRBD2; CDR3 protein: CASSQQVLAGTDTQYF; CDR3 DNA: TGCGCCAGCAGCCAGCAAGTCCTAGCGGGGACAGATACGCAGTATTTT
clone size: NA; V gene: TRBV12-3/TRBV12-4; J gene: TRBJ1-2; CDR3 length: 12; D gene: NA; CDR3 protein: CASSFPPLGYTF; CDR3 DNA: TGTGCCAGCAGTTTTCCCCCTCTAGGCTACACCTTC
clone size: NA; V gene: TRBV12-3/TRBV12-4; J gene: TRBJ2-7; CDR3 length: 13; D gene: NA; CDR3 protein: CASSLRGLYEQYF; CDR3 DNA: TGTGCCAGCAGTTTGAGAGGGCTTTACGAGCAGTACTTC
clone size: once; V gene: TRBV7-2; J gene: TRBJ2-2; CDR3 length: 16; D gene: TRBD2; CDR3 protein: CASSSRAGGVTGELFF; CDR3 DNA: TGTGCCAGCAGCTCCAGAGCGGGGGGGGTCACCGGGGAGCTGTTTTTT
clone size: few; V gene: TRBV24-1; J gene: TRBJ2-1; CDR3 length: 14; D gene: NA; CDR3 protein: CATSVETSSSEQFF; CDR3 DNA: TGTGCCACCAGTGTAGAAACTAGTTCGAGTGAGCAGTTCTTC
clone size: NA; V gene: TRBV24-1; J gene: TRBJ2-3; CDR3 length: 15; D gene: TRBD2; CDR3 protein: CATRAGTSGADTQYF; CDR3 DNA: TGTGCCACCAGAGCCGGGACTAGCGGGGCAGATACGCAGTATTTT
clone size: NA; V gene: TRBV12-3/TRBV12-4; J gene: TRBJ1-5; CDR3 length: 12; D gene: TRBD1; CDR3 protein: CASSPHRGAQHF; CDR3 DNA: TGTGCCAGCAGTCCCCACAGGGGGGCCCAGCATTTT
clone size: NA; V gene: TRBV7-8; J gene: TRBJ2-1; CDR3 length: 17; D gene: NA; CDR3 protein: CASSLEMTQSSYNEQFF; CDR3 DNA: TGTGCCAGCAGCTTAGAGATGACCCAGAGCTCCTACAATGAGCAGTTCTTC
clone size: NA; V gene: TRBV10-3; J gene: TRBJ1-2; CDR3 length: 13; D gene: TRBD1; CDR3 protein: CATYRGRNYGYTF; CDR3 DNA: TGTGCCACTTACAGGGGGAGAAACTATGGCTACACCTTC
clone size: NA; V gene: TRBV15; J gene: TRBJ2-1; CDR3 length: 17; D gene: NA; CDR3 protein: CATSRDQATVSYNEQFF; CDR3 DNA: TGTGCCACCAGCAGAGATCAGGCTACAGTCTCCTACAATGAGCAGTTCTTC
clone size: NA; V gene: TRBV27; J gene: TRBJ2-7; CDR3 length: 14; D gene: TRBD1; CDR3 protein: CASSRDRDHYEQYF; CDR3 DNA: TGTGCCAGCAGTCGCGACAGGGACCACTACGAGCAGTACTTC
clone size: many; V gene: TRBV7-7; J gene: TRBJ2-3; CDR3 length: 13; D gene: NA; CDR3 protein: CASSVYSTDTQYF; CDR3 DNA: TGTGCTAGCAGCGTGTATAGCACAGATACGCAGTATTTT
clone size: few; V gene: TRBV2; J gene: TRBJ2-3; CDR3 length: 12; D gene: NA; CDR3 protein: CASQTGPDTQYF; CDR3 DNA: TGTGCCAGCCAGACGGGTCCAGATACGCAGTATTTT
clone size: NA; V gene: TRBV10-3; J gene: TRBJ2-7; CDR3 length: 13; D gene: NA; CDR3 protein: CAISGEISYEQYF; CDR3 DNA: TGTGCCATCAGTGGGGAGATCTCCTACGAGCAGTACTTC
clone size: many; V gene: TRBV4-2; J gene: TRBJ2-1; CDR3 length: 20; D gene: TRBD1; CDR3 protein: CASSQEVPGQGLRVSDEQFF; CDR3 DNA: TGTGCCAGCAGCCAGGAAGTACCGGGACAGGGCCTACGGGTGAGCGATGAGCAGTTCTTC
clone size: NA; V gene: TRBV4-2; J gene: TRBJ1-6; CDR3 length: 15; D gene: NA; CDR3 protein: CASSQDLGPNSPLHF; CDR3 DNA: TGTGCCAGCAGCCAAGATTTGGGGCCCAATTCACCCCTCCACTTT
clone size: NA; V gene: TRBV7-9; J gene: TRBJ1-2; CDR3 length: 17; D gene: NA; CDR3 protein: CASSSPGSVTEKGGYTF; CDR3 DNA: TGTGCCAGCAGCTCACCGGGCTCCGTGACGGAAAAGGGTGGCTACACCTTC
clone size: NA; V gene: TRBV11-2; J gene: TRBJ2-7; CDR3 length: 15; D gene: NA; CDR3 protein: CASSITGSFGREQYF; CDR3 DNA: TGTGCCAGCAGCATCACAGGGTCTTTTGGGCGCGAGCAGTACTTC
clone size: few; V gene: TRBV7-9; J gene: TRBJ2-1; CDR3 length: 16; D gene: TRBD1; CDR3 protein: CASSLAGRGSYNEQFF; CDR3 DNA: TGTGCCAGCAGCTTAGCCGGCAGGGGGTCCTACAATGAGCAGTTCTTC
clone size: NA; V gene: TRBV10-3; J gene: TRBJ2-1; CDR3 length: 17; D gene: TRBD2; CDR3 protein: CAIKTSGGRSSYNEQFF; CDR3 DNA: TGTGCCATCAAGACTAGCGGGGGCCGCAGCTCCTACAATGAGCAGTTCTTC
clone size: few; V gene: TRBV6-5; J gene: TRBJ2-7; CDR3 length: 14; D gene: TRBD1; CDR3 protein: CASRQGQGSYEQYF; CDR3 DNA: TGTGCCAGCAGACAGGGACAGGGGTCTTACGAGCAGTACTTC
clone size: NA; V gene: TRBV6-1; J gene: TRBJ1-2; CDR3 length: 13; D gene: NA; CDR3 protein: CASSGRTSGGYTF; CDR3 DNA: TGTGCCAGCAGTGGGCGGACTTCTGGGGGCTACACCTTC
clone size: NA; V gene: TRBV10-3; J gene: TRBJ2-7; CDR3 length: 15; D gene: TRBD2; CDR3 protein: CTISEPAGGPDEQYF; CDR3 DNA: TGTACCATCAGTGAGCCAGCGGGGGGGCCCGACGAGCAGTACTTC
clone size: NA; V gene: TRBV7-9; J gene: TRBJ2-4; CDR3 length: 16; D gene: TRBD2; CDR3 protein: CASSLGPSGGRDIQYF; CDR3 DNA: TGTGCCAGCAGCCTAGGCCCTAGCGGGGGGAGGGACATTCAGTACTTC
clone size: NA; V gene: TRBV20-1; J gene: TRBJ2-7; CDR3 length: 12; D gene: NA; CDR3 protein: CSARVAGAEQYF; CDR3 DNA: TGCAGTGCTAGAGTGGCAGGGGCCGAGCAGTACTTC
clone size: NA; V gene: TRBV2; J gene: TRBJ1-1; CDR3 length: 14; D gene: NA; CDR3 protein: CASSDSGENGEAFF; CDR3 DNA: TGTGCCAGCAGTGATTCGGGGGAGAATGGTGAAGCTTTCTTT
clone size: NA; V gene: TRBV6-5; J gene: TRBJ1-1; CDR3 length: 15; D gene: NA; CDR3 protein: CASSRTPYMNTEAFF; CDR3 DNA: TGTGCCAGCAGCCGAACACCTTACATGAACACTGAAGCTTTCTTT
clone size: NA; V gene: TRBV30; J gene: TRBJ2-4; CDR3 length: 14; D gene: NA; CDR3 protein: CAWTKEVAKNIQYF; CDR3 DNA: TGTGCCTGGACAAAGGAAGTAGCCAAAAACATTCAGTACTTC
clone size: few; V gene: TRBV5-1; J gene: TRBJ2-1; CDR3 length: 14; D gene: NA; CDR3 protein: CASSLIEGYNEQFF; CDR3 DNA: TGCGCCAGCAGCTTGATCGAAGGGTACAATGAGCAGTTCTTC
clone size: NA; V gene: TRBV5-1; J gene: TRBJ2-7; CDR3 length: 14; D gene: NA; CDR3 protein: CASSPAQGRYEQYF; CDR3 DNA: TGCGCCAGCAGCCCGGCTCAGGGAAGATACGAGCAGTACTTC
clone size: few; V gene: TRBV12-3/TRBV12-4; J gene: TRBJ2-7; CDR3 length: 14; D gene: TRBD1; CDR3 protein: CASRGTAKSYEQYF; CDR3 DNA: TGTGCCAGCAGAGGGACAGCGAAATCCTACGAGCAGTACTTC
clone size: NA; V gene: TRBV7-2; J gene: TRBJ2-5; CDR3 length: 15; D gene: NA; CDR3 protein: CASSPMHWEQETQYF; CDR3 DNA: TGTGCCAGCAGCCCGATGCACTGGGAACAAGAGACCCAGTACTTC
clone size: NA; V gene: TRBV7-9; J gene: TRBJ2-2; CDR3 length: 15; D gene: NA; CDR3 protein: CASGPAGENTGELFF; CDR3 DNA: TGTGCCAGCGGGCCGGCAGGGGAGAATACCGGGGAGCTGTTTTTT
clone size: few; V gene: TRBV20-1; J gene: TRBJ2-7; CDR3 length: 12; D gene: NA; CDR3 protein: CSARNEGYEQYF; CDR3 DNA: TGCAGTGCTAGAAATGAGGGGTACGAGCAGTACTTC
clone size: few; V gene: TRBV3-1; J gene: TRBJ1-2; CDR3 length: 16; D gene: NA; CDR3 protein: CASSTGAGRASSGYTF; CDR3 DNA: TGTGCCAGCAGCACGGGAGCAGGGAGGGCCTCGAGTGGCTACACCTTC
clone size: NA; V gene: TRBV7-9; J gene: TRBJ2-1; CDR3 length: 15; D gene: TRBD2; CDR3 protein: CASSPAYGRHNEQFF; CDR3 DNA: TGTGCCAGCAGCCCCGCCTACGGGAGGCACAATGAGCAGTTCTTC
clone size: NA; V gene: TRBV6-1; J gene: TRBJ1-5; CDR3 length: 15; D gene: TRBD1; CDR3 protein: CASSEGTGRNQPQHF; CDR3 DNA: TGTGCCAGCAGTGAGGGGACAGGGCGCAATCAGCCCCAGCATTTT
clone size: few; V gene: TRBV27; J gene: TRBJ1-1; CDR3 length: 13; D gene: NA; CDR3 protein: CASRGYDNTEAFF; CDR3 DNA: TGTGCCAGCAGAGGTTATGATAACACTGAAGCTTTCTTT
clone size: once; V gene: TRBV7-9; J gene: TRBJ2-3; CDR3 length: 15; D gene: NA; CDR3 protein: CASSRVGQNTDTQYF; CDR3 DNA: TGTGCCAGCAGTCGAGTGGGGCAGAACACAGATACGCAGTATTTT